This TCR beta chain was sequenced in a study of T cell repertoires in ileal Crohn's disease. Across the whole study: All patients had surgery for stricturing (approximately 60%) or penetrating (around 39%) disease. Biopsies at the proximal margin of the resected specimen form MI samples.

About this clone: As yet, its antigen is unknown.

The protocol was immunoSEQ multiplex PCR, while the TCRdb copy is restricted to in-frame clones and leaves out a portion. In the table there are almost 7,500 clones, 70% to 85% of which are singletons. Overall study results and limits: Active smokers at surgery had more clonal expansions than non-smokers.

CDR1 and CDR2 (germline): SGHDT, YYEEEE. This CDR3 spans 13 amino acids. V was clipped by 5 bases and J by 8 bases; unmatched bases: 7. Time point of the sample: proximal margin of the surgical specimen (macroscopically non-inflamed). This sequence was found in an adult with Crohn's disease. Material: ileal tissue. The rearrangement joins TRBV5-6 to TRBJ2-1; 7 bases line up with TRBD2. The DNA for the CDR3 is TGTGCCAGCAGTAAAATAGCGGGTCATGAGCAGTTCTTC. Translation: CASSKIAGHEQFF.